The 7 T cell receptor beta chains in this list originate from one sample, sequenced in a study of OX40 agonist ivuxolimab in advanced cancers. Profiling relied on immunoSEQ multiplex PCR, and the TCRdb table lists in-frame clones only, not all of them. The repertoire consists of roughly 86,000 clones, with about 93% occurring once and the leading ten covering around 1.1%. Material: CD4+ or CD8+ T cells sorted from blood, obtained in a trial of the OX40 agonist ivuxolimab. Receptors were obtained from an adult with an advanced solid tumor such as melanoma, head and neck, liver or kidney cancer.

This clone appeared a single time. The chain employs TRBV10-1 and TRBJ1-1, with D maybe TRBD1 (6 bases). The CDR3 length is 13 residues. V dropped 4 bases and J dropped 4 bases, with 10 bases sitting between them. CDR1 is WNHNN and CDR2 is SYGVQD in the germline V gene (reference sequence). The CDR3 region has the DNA TGCGCCAGCAGTGGGACAGTGAGCACTGAAGCTTTCTTT. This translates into CASSGTVSTEAFF.

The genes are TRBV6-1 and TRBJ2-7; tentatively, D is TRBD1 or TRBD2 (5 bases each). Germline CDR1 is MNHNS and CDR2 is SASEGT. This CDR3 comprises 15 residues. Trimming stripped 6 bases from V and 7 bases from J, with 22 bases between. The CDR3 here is CASSLMTGTPGEQYF. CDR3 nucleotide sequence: TGTGCCAGCAGCCTCATGACCGGGACGCCGGGAGAGCAGTACTTC.

The CDR3 sequence is CASSPFQGSGNEQFF. The CDR3 DNA follows: TGTGCCAGCTCACCTTTTCAGGGTTCAGGCAATGAGCAGTTCTTC. The chain couples TRBV18 to TRBJ2-1; tentatively, D is TRBD1 (5 bases). V lost 3 bases and J lost 6, with 15 bases in between. CDR3 length: 15 amino acids. Germline-derived CDR1 and CDR2 are KGHSH and LQKENI.

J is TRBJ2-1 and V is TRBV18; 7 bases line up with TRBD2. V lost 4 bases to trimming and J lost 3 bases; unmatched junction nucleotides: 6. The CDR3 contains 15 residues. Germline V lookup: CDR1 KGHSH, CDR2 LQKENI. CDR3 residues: CASSLASGVYNEQFF. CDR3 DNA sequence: TGTGCCAGCTCACTGGCTAGCGGAGTCTACAATGAGCAGTTCTTC. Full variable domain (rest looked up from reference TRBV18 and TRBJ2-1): NAGVMQNPRHLVRRRGQEARLRCSPMKGHSHVYWYRQLPEEGLKFMVYLQKENIIDESGMPKERFSAEFPKEGPSILRIQQVVRGDSAAYFCASSLASGVYNEQFFGPGTRLTVL.

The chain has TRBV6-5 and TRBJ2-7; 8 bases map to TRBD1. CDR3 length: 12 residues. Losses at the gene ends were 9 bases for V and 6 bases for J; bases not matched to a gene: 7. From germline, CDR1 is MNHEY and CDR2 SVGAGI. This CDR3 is CASKQGVGEQYF. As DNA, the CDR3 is TGTGCCAGTAAACAGGGGGTCGGCGAGCAGTACTTC.

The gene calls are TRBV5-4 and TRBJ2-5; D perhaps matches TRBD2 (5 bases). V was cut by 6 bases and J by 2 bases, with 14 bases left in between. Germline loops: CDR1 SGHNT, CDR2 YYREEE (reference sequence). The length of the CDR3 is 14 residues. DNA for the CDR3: TGTGCCAGCAACCTCGTGGGAGTACAAGAGACCCAGTACTTC. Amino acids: CASNLVGVQETQYF.

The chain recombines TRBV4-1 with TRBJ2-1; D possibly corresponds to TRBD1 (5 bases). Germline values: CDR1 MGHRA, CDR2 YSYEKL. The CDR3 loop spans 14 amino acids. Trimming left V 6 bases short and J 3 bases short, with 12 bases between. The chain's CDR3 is CASRPGYNYNEQFF. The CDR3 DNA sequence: TGCGCCAGCAGGCCAGGGTACAACTACAATGAGCAGTTCTTC.